One and the same sample provided the 25 T cell receptor beta chains below, sequenced in a study of T cells in Graves' hyperthyroidism and ophthalmopathy. TCR beta CDR3 region amplification was performed from RNA transcripts. The HTBI set primed first-round TCR CDR3 RT-PCR. TCRdb re-called the multiplex PCR reads through MiXCR, storing one row per CDR3 protein. The table includes 350,000 or so distinct CDR3 sequences, 15% to 20% detected once. Sequences were obtained from blood. The receptors here all came from a woman in her thirties or forties with Graves' ophthalmopathy.

Note on this clonotype: A much larger clone sits a single nucleotide away, making a read error possible. The chain is built from TRBV29-1 and TRBJ2-2, with no clear D. The CDR3 totals 13 residues. The germline gives CDR1 SQVTM, CDR2 ANQGSEA. The CDR3 sequence: CSVGQTNTGQLFF. In DNA form, the CDR3 reads TGCAGCGTTGGTCAAACGAACACCGGGCAGCTGTTTTTT.

The chain combines TRBV5-6 with TRBJ2-7; perhaps TRBD2 as D (5 bases). The CDR3 is 14 amino acids. Germline CDR1 SGHDT, CDR2 YYEEEE. V was shortened by 5 bases and J by 1 base, with 13 bases between the two germline ends. The CDR3 sequence is CASSLSGKSYEQYF. As DNA, the CDR3 is TGTGCCAGCAGTCTGAGCGGAAAATCCTACGAGCAGTACTTC.

This clonotype was seen many times. The J gene is TRBJ2-7, the V gene TRBV6-5; TRBD1 is a possible D gene (6 bases). With 9 bases removed from V and 0 bases from J, the gap between germline ends came to 15 bases. Germline V gene sequence: CDR1 MNHEY, CDR2 SVGAGI. The CDR3 length is 14 residues. CDR3 region: CASKWGPNSYEQYF. CDR3 coding DNA: TGTGCCAGTAAATGGGGGCCGAACTCCTACGAGCAGTACTTC.

This clonotype appeared a few times. V gene TRBV20-1 combines with J gene TRBJ2-7, with 7 bases matching TRBD2. Germline V lookup: CDR1 DFQATT, CDR2 SNEGSKA (reference sequence). V trimming: 6 bases; J trimming: 9 bases; junction bases outside the gene matches: 14. The CDR3 consists of 13 residues. The CDR3, as DNA: TGCAGTGCAGCGGGCGGGAGCGAGATCGGGCAGTACTTC. Its translation is CSAAGGSEIGQYF.

The sample holds many counts of this clonotype. The chain employs TRBV12-3 or TRBV12-4 and TRBJ1-1, with no clear D. V dropped 4 bases and J dropped 1 base, with 7 bases sitting between them. The CDR3 is 13 amino acids. In DNA form, the CDR3 reads TGTGCCAGCAGTTCCATGGGGAACACTGAAGCTTTCTTT. Protein: CASSSMGNTEAFF.

This clonotype was found many times. The chain combines TRBV29-1 with TRBJ1-2; D unresolved. The CDR3 sequence is 13 residues long. Germline lookup yields CDR1 SQVTM and CDR2 ANQGSEA. Trimming removed 1 base from V and 1 base from J, with 7 bases in between. CDR3 nucleotides: TGCAGCGTTGAAGGGGAGATTAACTATGGCTACACCTTC. Its translation: CSVEGEINYGYTF.

About this clonotype itself: A much larger clone differs from this one at a single base, so this may be a read error. Because the CDR3 is missing its conserved closing phenylalanine or tryptophan, this is likely a read error. The chain couples TRBV12-3 or TRBV12-4 to TRBJ1-5, with TRBD1 identical over 8 bases. The CDR3 runs to 14 residues. J gave up 5 bases and V 6 bases, and 6 bases lay outside the gene matches. The CDR3 is CASSRQGKHQPQHI. As DNA, the CDR3 is TGTGCCAGCAGCAGACAGGGGAAACATCAGCCCCAGCATATT.

In this sample, this clonotype turned up many times. The rearrangement uses TRBV12-3 or TRBV12-4 and TRBJ2-5; tentative D call: TRBD2 (6 bases). There are 13 residues in the CDR3. Trimming cost V 3 bases and J 3 bases, with 8 bases left between them. CDR3 DNA sequence: TGTGCCAGCAGTTTTAGCGGCAAAGAGACCCAGTACTTC. It translates to CASSFSGKETQYF.

This clonotype has a count of ten or more. The gene calls are TRBV6-5 and TRBJ2-5, with D unresolved. Germline V lookup: CDR1 MNHEY, CDR2 SVGAGI. This CDR3 has 14 amino acids. V was clipped by 0 bases and J by 1 base, with 6 bases between them. CDR3 sequence (DNA): TGTGCCAGCAGTTACTCGAATGCCCAAGAGACCCAGTACTTC. Translated, it gives CASSYSNAQETQYF.

This clonotype was detected many times. For the CDR3, the DNA is TGTGCCAGCAGCCAAGCGGGGGGATACAATCAGCCCCAGCATTTT. This translates into CASSQAGGYNQPQHF. The chain carries TRBV3-1 and TRBJ1-5; D is perhaps TRBD1 (5 bases). The CDR3 loop spans 15 amino acids. The germline CDR1 and CDR2 sequences are LGHDT and YNNKEL (reference sequence). V shed 1 base and J shed 3 bases, with 10 bases lying between them.

This clonotype has a count of ten or more. V and J are TRBV5-1 and TRBJ2-6; the match to TRBD2 covers 11 bases. CDR3 length: 15 residues. Trimming cost V 9 bases and J 0 bases; bases outside gene matches: 2. CDR1 SGHRS and CDR2 YFSETQ come from the germline V gene. The CDR3 region has the DNA TGCGCCACGGGACTAGCGGACTCTGGGGCCAACGTCCTGACTTTC. Translated, it gives CATGLADSGANVLTF.

The table lists this clonotype with many counts. The rearrangement uses TRBV20-1 and TRBJ1-3, with D unclear. The CDR3 extends over 14 amino acids. Germline V lookup: CDR1 DFQATT, CDR2 SNEGSKA (reference sequence). Trimming left V 0 bases short and J 14 bases short, with 20 bases between. The CDR3 protein is CSARDRGLAASLYF. The CDR3 bases are TGCAGTGCTAGAGATAGAGGTTTGGCAGCCTCTCTATATTTT.

This clonotype was seen at least ten times. The chain is built from TRBV19 and TRBJ1-2, with 8 bases lining up with TRBD1. The ends lost 7 bases at V and 8 bases at J; junction bases unmatched: 12. The V gene's germline CDR1 is LNHDA and CDR2 SQIVND (reference sequence). The CDR3 is 14 amino acids. The CDR3 here is CASTSPGTGVGYTF. The CDR3 bases are TGTGCCAGTACCTCCCCCGGGACAGGAGTCGGCTACACCTTC. The whole variable domain, filled in from reference TRBV19 and TRBJ1-2, reads DGGITQSPKYLFRKEGQNVTLSCEQNLNHDAMYWYRQDPGQGLRLIYYSQIVNDFQKGDIAEGYSVSREKKESFPLTVTSAQKNPTAFYLCASTSPGTGVGYTFGSGTRLTVV.

A word on this clonotype: This may be a read error: a much more frequent sequence differs by one nucleotide. The chain is built from TRBV11-2 and TRBJ2-2; no reliable D call. The CDR3 covers 13 residues. Trimming cost V 3 bases and J 6 bases, with 8 bases left between them. Germline lookup yields CDR1 SGHAT and CDR2 FQNNGV. The CDR3 loop reads CASSFPQSGELFF. In DNA form, the CDR3 reads TGTGCCAGCAGCTTCCCCCAGTCCGGGGAGCTGTTTTTT. Full variable domain (outside the CDR3, taken from reference TRBV11-2 and TRBJ2-2): EAGVAQSPRYKIIEKRQSVAFWCNPISGHATLYWYQQILGQGPKLLIQFQNNGVVDDSQLPKDRFSAERLKGVDSTLKIQPAKLEDSAVYLCASSFPQSGELFFGEGSRLTVL.

V gene TRBV18 combines with J gene TRBJ2-2, with 7 positions matching TRBD1. J was trimmed by 2 bases and V by 4 bases; bases with no gene match: 7. The CDR3 contains 16 residues. Germline V gene sequence: CDR1 KGHSH, CDR2 LQKENI. DNA of the CDR3: TGTGCCAGCTCACTGTCCGGGACAGTAAACACCGGGGAGCTGTTTTTT. This encodes CASSLSGTVNTGELFF.

V and J are TRBV6-5 and TRBJ2-5, with D possibly being TRBD1 (5 bases). Germline lookup yields CDR1 MNHEY and CDR2 SVGAGI. There are 14 residues in the CDR3. Deletions cut 4 bases from V and 2 bases from J, with 11 bases between. This chain's CDR3 is CASSSTVGQETQYF. Here the CDR3 DNA reads TGTGCCAGCAGTTCGACAGTGGGGCAAGAGACCCAGTACTTC.

This chain uses TRBV2 with TRBJ2-5, with 14 bases that match TRBD2. The trim removed 6 bases at V and 10 bases at J, leaving 10 bases unmatched. The germline V gene has CDR1 SNHLY and CDR2 FYNNEI. CDR3 size: 15 residues. CDR3 sequence: CASSGTSGGRGDQYF. CDR3 DNA sequence: TGTGCCAGCAGCGGGACTAGCGGGGGACGGGGGGACCAGTACTTC.

This clonotype was seen ten or more times. The rearrangement joins TRBV6-1 to TRBJ2-7, with a tentative D call TRBD2 (5 bases). The CDR3 extends over 15 amino acids. Trimming took 6 bases from V and 0 from J, leaving 15 bases between them. Per germline, CDR1 MNHNS and CDR2 SASEGT. CDR3 sequence reads: CASRDGGGFSYEQYF. For the CDR3, the DNA is TGTGCCAGCAGGGATGGAGGCGGGTTCTCCTACGAGCAGTACTTC.

Many counts were recorded for this clonotype. The chain combines TRBV29-1 with TRBJ2-5; TRBD2 might be the D (6 bases). V gave up 3 bases and J gave up 4 bases, with 9 bases separating them. The germline V gene has CDR1 SQVTM and CDR2 ANQGSEA. This CDR3 is 12 amino acids long. CDR3 in amino acids: CSVDAGGETQYF. The CDR3 DNA follows: TGCAGCGTTGACGCCGGGGGAGAGACCCAGTACTTC.

This clonotype showed up many times. CDR3 protein: CASSPPGWRGVDEQYF. The CDR3 region has the DNA TGTGCCAGCTCACCACCTGGTTGGAGGGGCGTAGACGAGCAGTACTTC. This sequence joins TRBV18 and TRBJ2-7; a possible D gene is TRBD2 (6 bases). Trimming took off 0 bases at V and 5 bases at J, with 17 bases between the two ends. The CDR3 sequence is 16 residues long. Looked up from germline, CDR1 is KGHSH and CDR2 is LQKENI.

This clonotype was observed many times. V is TRBV29-1 and J is TRBJ1-1, with D tentatively TRBD1 (5 bases). The CDR3 has 12 amino acids. V lost 4 bases, J lost 1 base, and 7 bases lay in between. Germline assignment: CDR1 SQVTM and CDR2 ANQGSEA. CDR3 sequence: CSVGDQNTEAFF. Written as DNA, the CDR3 is TGCAGCGTTGGGGACCAGAACACTGAAGCTTTCTTT.

This chain links TRBV12-3 or TRBV12-4 with TRBJ1-5; D ambiguous. V lost 6 bases and J lost 0, with 12 bases in between. The CDR3 totals 15 residues. CDR3 nucleotide sequence: TGTGCCAGCAGCAACGACGGCAATAGCAATCAGCCCCAGCATTTT. Amino acids: CASSNDGNSNQPQHF.

This clonotype appeared many times. The V call is TRBV13, the J call TRBJ2-2; 8 bases line up with TRBD1. CDR3 size: 16 residues. J was trimmed by 4 bases and V by 5 bases; bases with no gene match: 9. Germline loops: CDR1 PRHDT, CDR2 FYEKMQ (reference sequence). The chain's CDR3 is CASSPPTGALTGELFF. The CDR3 DNA reads as TGTGCCAGCAGCCCCCCGACAGGGGCCCTCACCGGGGAGCTGTTTTTT.

This clonotype occurred many times. The J gene is TRBJ1-2, the V gene TRBV6-2 or TRBV6-3; D uncertain. The germline V gene encodes CDR1 MNHEY and CDR2 SVGEGT. The V gene lost 0 bases and the J gene lost 1 base, with 18 bases spanning the gap. The CDR3 spans 18 residues. The CDR3 bases are TGTGCCAGCAGTTACTCGACCGGCACGGAAAACCTTAACTATGGCTACACCTTC. Translated, it gives CASSYSTGTENLNYGYTF.

This clonotype came up many times. The genes are TRBV15 and TRBJ1-2; D is unresolved. V lost 5 bases and J lost 4, with 14 bases in between. Per germline, CDR1 LNHNV and CDR2 YYDKDF (reference sequence). This CDR3 spans 14 amino acids. CDR3 sequence (DNA): TGTGCCACCAGCCTACCCCAGGAGGGCTATGGCTACACCTTC. This gives the protein CATSLPQEGYGYTF.